The 32 T cell receptor beta chains below all came from one sample that was sequenced in a study of T cell responses to AZD1222 COVID-19 vaccine. Here immunoSEQ multiplex PCR was the method, and the copy in TCRdb shows in-frame clones only, minus some. The data hold 200,000 to 300,000 clones, with approximately 95% observed a single time. This sample comprised peripheral blood, obtained on day 0 of AZD1222 vaccination. These TCRs come from an adult in good health.

CDR3 sequence: CASSPVSSQGRNQPQHF. Here the CDR3 DNA reads TGTGCCAGCTCACCAGTTTCTTCACAGGGTCGCAATCAGCCCCAGCATTTT. J is TRBJ1-5 and V is TRBV18; D might be TRBD1 (6 bases). V dropped 2 bases and J dropped 2 bases, with 16 bases sitting between them. This CDR3 contains 17 residues. CDR1 is KGHSH, CDR2 LQKENI, per germline.

V and J are TRBV6-5 and TRBJ1-5; 7 nucleotides align to TRBD1. J lost 5 bases, V lost 7 bases, and 5 bases had no gene match. CDR1 is MNHEY and CDR2 is SVGAGI in the germline V gene. The CDR3 loop spans 13 amino acids. The CDR3 coding sequence is TGTGCCAGCACGGGACAGATGGATCAGCCCCAGCATTTT. Amino acids: CASTGQMDQPQHF.

The rearrangement joins TRBV2 to TRBJ2-2; D is tentatively TRBD1 or TRBD2 (5 bases each). There are 13 residues in the CDR3. Germline V gene data show CDR1 as SNHLY and CDR2 as FYNNEI. Trimming left V 6 bases short and J 6 bases short, with 11 bases between. CDR3 sequence (DNA): TGTGCCAGCAGGGCCGGGACGGCCGGGGAGCTGTTTTTT. It specifies CASRAGTAGELFF.

The V gene is TRBV11-2, the J gene TRBJ1-1; 7 positions match TRBD1. The CDR3 runs to 13 residues. Germline V gene lookup returns CDR1 SGHAT and CDR2 FQNNGV. The junction had 1 base not matched to a gene; V was cut back by 5 bases and J by 1 base. Here the CDR3 DNA reads TGTGCCAGCAGCGGGGACAGGAACACTGAAGCTTTCTTT. It specifies CASSGDRNTEAFF.

This clone turned up a few times. Other DNA sequences within the sample encode an identical CDR3. The CDR3 loop reads CASSLDRANTEAFF. CDR3 sequence (DNA): TGCGCCAGCAGCTTGGACAGGGCGAACACTGAAGCTTTCTTT. This sequence joins TRBV5-1 and TRBJ1-1; D perhaps matches TRBD1 (6 bases). Germline lookup yields CDR1 SGHRS and CDR2 YFSETQ. Trimming took 0 bases from V and 1 from J, leaving 7 bases between them. The CDR3 runs 14 residues.

This chain links TRBV27 with TRBJ2-7; D gene uncertain. V was trimmed by 6 bases and J by 5 bases, leaving 17 bases between them. Germline V gene sequence: CDR1 MNHEY, CDR2 SMNVEV (reference sequence). The length of the CDR3 is 14 residues. The CDR3 DNA is TGTGCCAGCAGCCGCCGGGCCTTAGTAAACGAGCAGTACTTC. Protein: CASSRRALVNEQYF.

Only one count was recorded for this clone. The V and J genes are TRBV14 and TRBJ2-1; the match to TRBD1 covers 7 bases. The germline CDR1 and CDR2 sequences are SGHDN and FVKESK. Germline trimming cut 3 bases from V and 4 bases from J; bases unmatched to any gene: 6. This CDR3 is built from 15 residues. Here the CDR3 reads CASSHAQGVYNEQFF. The CDR3 DNA sequence: TGTGCCAGCAGCCACGCGCAGGGGGTTTACAATGAGCAGTTCTTC.

This chain connects TRBV9 to TRBJ2-3, with TRBD2 identical over 9 bases. The CDR3 length is 14 residues. Germline CDR1 SGDLS, CDR2 YYNGEE. With 2 bases clipped from V and 5 bases from J, the junction kept 3 bases outside the gene matches. CDR3: CASSVLTSGDTQYF. The CDR3 DNA follows: TGTGCCAGCAGCGTTTTGACTAGCGGAGATACGCAGTATTTT.

The chain employs TRBV11-2 and TRBJ1-6, with D unresolved. CDR1 SGHAT and CDR2 FQNNGV come from the germline V gene. This CDR3 region has 12 residues. V was trimmed by 5 bases and J by 5 bases, leaving 4 bases between them. CDR3 loop: CASSTDNSPLHF. The CDR3 region has the DNA TGTGCCAGCAGCACGGATAATTCACCCCTCCACTTT.

This clone showed up just once. The chain carries TRBV18 and TRBJ2-3, with D perhaps matching TRBD1 or TRBD2 (5 bases each). Trimming took 3 bases from V and 3 from J, leaving 16 bases between them. This CDR3 comprises 16 residues. CDR1 is KGHSH, CDR2 LQKENI, per germline. CDR3 sequence reads: CASSPLTRGSTDTQYF. The DNA for the CDR3 is TGTGCCAGCTCACCCTTGACGAGGGGCAGTACAGATACGCAGTATTTT. Using reference TRBV18 and TRBJ2-3 for the parts outside the CDR3, the full variable domain is NAGVMQNPRHLVRRRGQEARLRCSPMKGHSHVYWYRQLPEEGLKFMVYLQKENIIDESGMPKERFSAEFPKEGPSILRIQQVVRGDSAAYFCASSPLTRGSTDTQYFGPGTRLTVL.

CDR3 coding DNA: TGTGCCAGCAGCTTAGTTGTAGAGGAGACCCAGTACTTC. It is translated as CASSLVVEETQYF. The rearrangement uses TRBV7-3 and TRBJ2-5; D unresolved. Germline V gene lookup returns CDR1 SGHTA and CDR2 FQGTGA. The CDR3 length is 13 residues. Between the trimmed V and J ends, which lost 2 bases and 5 bases, there was a span of 9 bases. Full variable domain (rest looked up from reference TRBV7-3 and TRBJ2-5): GAGVSQTPSNKVTEKGKYVELRCDPISGHTALYWYRQSLGQGPEFLIYFQGTGAADDSGLPNDRFFAVRPEGSVSTLKIQRTERGDSAVYLCASSLVVEETQYFGPGTRLLVL.

CDR3 nucleotide sequence: TGCGCCAGCAGCCCGGGACTAGCGGGAGTTCTCGAGCAGTACTTC. Translated: CASSPGLAGVLEQYF. The rearrangement joins TRBV4-3 to TRBJ2-7; 14 bases match TRBD2. This CDR3 spans 15 amino acids. In germline, CDR1 is LGHNA, CDR2 YSLEER. V was pared by 4 bases and J by 6 bases, with 5 bases of the junction left unmatched.

The chain has TRBV11-2 and TRBJ2-3, with D hard to call. V lost 4 bases and J 5 bases, leaving 13 bases between the germline ends. CDR1 and CDR2 (germline): SGHAT, FQNNGV. The CDR3 runs to 14 residues. The CDR3 loop reads CASSSRMERDTQYF. In nucleotides, the CDR3 is TGTGCCAGCAGCTCCCGAATGGAGAGAGATACGCAGTATTTT.

The CDR3 loop is CATSPRGIGYGYTF. CDR3 in DNA: TGTGCCACCAGTCCCAGGGGGATAGGGTATGGCTACACCTTC. The gene calls are TRBV15 and TRBJ1-2; 7 bases map to TRBD1. Germline loops: CDR1 LNHNV, CDR2 YYDKDF (reference sequence). J gave up 5 bases and V 6 bases, and 9 bases lay outside the gene matches. This CDR3 comprises 14 residues. Full variable domain (missing parts from reference TRBV15 and TRBJ1-2): DAMVIQNPRYQVTQFGKPVTLSCSQTLNHNVMYWYQQKSSQAPKLLFHYYDKDFNNEADTPDNFQSRRPNTSFCFLDIRSPGLGDTAMYLCATSPRGIGYGYTFGSGTRLTVV.

The chain employs TRBV7-8 and TRBJ1-2; D is ambiguous. Trimming shortened V by 0 bases and J by 0 bases, and 8 bases separated the two germline ends. The CDR3 runs 15 residues. Germline values: CDR1 SGHVS, CDR2 FQNEAQ. CDR3 region: CASSLAIRANYGYTF. For the CDR3, the DNA is TGTGCCAGCAGCTTAGCTATACGAGCTAACTATGGCTACACCTTC.

V gene TRBV18 combines with J gene TRBJ2-5; D unresolved. The CDR3 runs 12 residues. Trimming shortened V by 1 base and J by 3 bases, and 3 bases separated the two germline ends. Germline CDR1 and CDR2: KGHSH and LQKENI. The CDR3 DNA follows: TGTGCCAGCTCACCACGGAAAGAGACCCAGTACTTC. Protein product: CASSPRKETQYF.

The rearrangement links TRBV19 to TRBJ1-2; D is uncertain. The CDR3 contains 14 residues. V gave up 5 bases and J gave up 0 bases, with 10 bases separating them. Germline assignment: CDR1 LNHDA and CDR2 SQIVND (reference sequence). DNA of the CDR3: TGTGCCAGTAGTGTTGCTGGAGCTAACTATGGCTACACCTTC. Its translation: CASSVAGANYGYTF.

This chain links TRBV7-6 with TRBJ2-7; D not certain. Germline assignment: CDR1 SGHVS and CDR2 FNYEAQ. This CDR3 contains 13 residues. Deletions cut 5 bases from V and 3 bases from J, with 11 bases between. The CDR3 DNA follows: TGTGCCAGCAGCACGGCTAGGAGCTACGAGCAGTACTTC. Residues: CASSTARSYEQYF.

The chain couples TRBV4-1 to TRBJ1-1, with D perhaps TRBD1 (5 bases). CDR3 length: 17 amino acids. V dropped 0 bases and J dropped 2 bases, with 16 bases sitting between them. CDR1 and CDR2 from the germline V gene are MGHRA and YSYEKL. CDR3 region: CASSQDPGKDGNTEAFF. CDR3 nucleotide sequence: TGCGCCAGCAGCCAAGATCCAGGGAAGGATGGAAACACTGAAGCTTTCTTT.

The chain couples TRBV7-2 to TRBJ1-1; 8 bases match TRBD1. Germline V gene lookup returns CDR1 SGHTA and CDR2 FQGNSA. The CDR3 length is 12 residues. V lost 4 bases to trimming and J lost 8 bases; unmatched junction nucleotides: 3. CDR3 nucleotides: TGTGCCAGCAGCTCACAGGGGGTGGAAGCTTTCTTT. The encoded protein is CASSSQGVEAFF.

The chain links TRBV28 to TRBJ2-3; perhaps D is TRBD1 or TRBD2 (6 bases each). Germline V gene lookup returns CDR1 MDHEN and CDR2 SYDVKM. Trimming removed 5 bases from V and 5 bases from J, with 11 bases in between. There are 13 residues in the CDR3. CDR3 loop: CASSRLGGDTQYF. As DNA, the CDR3 is TGTGCCAGCAGTCGACTAGGGGGAGATACGCAGTATTTT.

The chain combines TRBV14 with TRBJ1-5; the D is unclear. The germline V gene has CDR1 SGHDN and CDR2 FVKESK. V lost 1 base, J lost 7 bases, and 8 bases lay in between. There are 13 residues in the CDR3. The CDR3 DNA follows: TGTGCCAGCAGCCAAGGGAAGGGCCAGCCCCAGCATTTT. This translates into CASSQGKGQPQHF.

The chain carries TRBV6-1 and TRBJ1-2; 9 nucleotides agree with TRBD1. CDR1 is MNHNS, CDR2 SASEGT, per germline. This CDR3 comprises 14 residues. J was trimmed by 2 bases and V by 5 bases; bases with no gene match: 3. The CDR3 DNA reads as TGTGCCAGCAGTTTCGGACAGGGGAACTATGGCTACACCTTC. Amino acids: CASSFGQGNYGYTF.

This clone was seen more than once but under ten times. The same CDR3 also results from other DNA sequences found in this sample. V is TRBV7-9 and J is TRBJ1-4; no reliable D call. This CDR3 has 13 amino acids. Germline V gives CDR1 SEHNR, CDR2 FQNEAQ (reference sequence). The ends were cut back, 3 bases at V and 5 bases at J, with 7 bases in the middle. CDR3 sequence: CASSFGLNEKLFF. Written as DNA, the CDR3 is TGTGCCAGCAGCTTTGGGTTAAATGAAAAACTGTTTTTT.

The gene calls are TRBV11-1 and TRBJ2-1; 7 bases line up with TRBD1. V lost 3 bases to trimming and J lost 8 bases; unmatched junction nucleotides: 4. The CDR3 length is 13 residues. The germline CDR1 and CDR2 sequences are SGHAT and FQDESV (reference sequence). CDR3 DNA sequence: TGTGCCAGCAGCTTGACAGGGTTGGATGAGCAGTTCTTC. Translating gives CASSLTGLDEQFF.

This rearrangement joins TRBV29-1 to TRBJ1-2; TRBD1 agrees at 11 bases. The CDR3 consists of 14 residues. Germline CDR1 and CDR2: SQVTM and ANQGSEA. V lost 7 bases and J lost 9; bases outside the gene matches: 13. This CDR3 reads CSGYIAGTGGRYTF. The CDR3 region has the DNA TGCAGCGGATATATCGCCGGGACAGGGGGACGCTACACCTTC.

The chain carries TRBV6-2 or TRBV6-3 and TRBJ1-5, with 10 bases aligning to TRBD1. The germline V gene encodes CDR1 MNHEY and CDR2 SVGEGT. The CDR3 sequence is 15 residues long. The J segment lost 6 bases and the V segment lost 5 bases, leaving 7 bases of the junction unmatched. CDR3 residues: CASSLLGQGGQPQHF. DNA of the CDR3: TGTGCCAGCAGTCTTCTCGGACAGGGGGGTCAGCCCCAGCATTTT.

The V call is TRBV5-1, the J call TRBJ2-1; 8 positions match TRBD2. Per germline, CDR1 SGHRS and CDR2 YFSETQ. With 0 bases clipped from V and 5 bases from J, the junction kept 10 bases outside the gene matches. The CDR3 is made up of 17 amino acids. The CDR3 nucleotides read TGCGCCAGCAGCTTGGCATCCAGCGGGAGTACCCACAATGAGCAGTTCTTC. Translating it yields CASSLASSGSTHNEQFF.

As DNA, the CDR3 is TGTGCCAGCAGCAAAGAGACAGATAGCACTGAAGCTTTCTTT. Translating gives CASSKETDSTEAFF. The chain recombines TRBV21-1 with TRBJ1-1; no check of the table's D call, TRBD1, against the DNA was made. TRBV21-1 is designated a pseudogene. The CDR3 extends over 14 amino acids.

The chain carries TRBV23-1 and TRBJ2-1; a weak D match, TRBD2 (6 bases). TRBV23-1 is identified as an open reading frame with a role that is uncertain. The CDR3 spans 14 residues. V shed 4 bases and J shed 9 bases, with 16 bases lying between them. The CDR3 sequence: CASSPAPVGGEQFF. CDR3 DNA sequence: TGCGCCAGCAGTCCCGCCCCGGTGGGAGGTGAGCAGTTCTTC.

V usage is TRBV6-5 and J usage is TRBJ2-7; 8 nucleotides match TRBD1. V gave up 8 bases and J gave up 4 bases; unmatched junction bases: 4. This CDR3 has 12 amino acids. Germline-derived CDR1 and CDR2 are MNHEY and SVGAGI. For the CDR3, the DNA is TGTGCCAGCTCCCGGGACAGGTACGAGCAGTACTTC. Protein: CASSRDRYEQYF.

The rearrangement uses TRBV9 and TRBJ1-1, with 7 bases fitting TRBD1. Germline V CDR1 and CDR2: SGDLS, YYNGEE. Unmatched junction bases numbered 4, after V lost 4 bases and J lost 1 base. This CDR3 contains 14 residues. CDR3 region: CASSPGDRNTEAFF. In DNA form, the CDR3 reads TGTGCCAGCAGCCCAGGGGACAGGAACACTGAAGCTTTCTTT.